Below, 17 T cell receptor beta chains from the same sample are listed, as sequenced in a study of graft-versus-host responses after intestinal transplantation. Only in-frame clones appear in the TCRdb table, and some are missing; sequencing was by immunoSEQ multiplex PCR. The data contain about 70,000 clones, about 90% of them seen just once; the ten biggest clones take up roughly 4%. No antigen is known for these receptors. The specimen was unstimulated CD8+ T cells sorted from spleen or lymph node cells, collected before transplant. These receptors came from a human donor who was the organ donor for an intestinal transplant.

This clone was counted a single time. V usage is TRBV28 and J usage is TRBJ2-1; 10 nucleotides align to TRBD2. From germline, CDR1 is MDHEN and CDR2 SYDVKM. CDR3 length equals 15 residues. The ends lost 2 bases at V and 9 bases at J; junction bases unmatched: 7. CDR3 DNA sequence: TGTGCCAGCAGTTTAAATCTAGCGGGGGAACTTGAGCAGTTCTTC. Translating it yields CASSLNLAGELEQFF.

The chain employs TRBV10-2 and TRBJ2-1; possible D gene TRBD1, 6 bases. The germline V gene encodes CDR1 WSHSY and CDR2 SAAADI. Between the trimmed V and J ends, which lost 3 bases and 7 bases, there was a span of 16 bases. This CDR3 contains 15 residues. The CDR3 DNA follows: TGCGCCAGCAGTGAAGGGGGTTTTGCCTTGAATGAGCAGTTCTTC. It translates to CASSEGGFALNEQFF.

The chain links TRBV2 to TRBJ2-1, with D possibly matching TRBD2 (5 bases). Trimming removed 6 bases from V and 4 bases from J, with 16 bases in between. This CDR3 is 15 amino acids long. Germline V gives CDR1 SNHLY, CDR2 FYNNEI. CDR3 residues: CASRGGPELYNEQFF. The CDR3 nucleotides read TGTGCCAGCAGAGGAGGCCCGGAGCTGTACAATGAGCAGTTCTTC.

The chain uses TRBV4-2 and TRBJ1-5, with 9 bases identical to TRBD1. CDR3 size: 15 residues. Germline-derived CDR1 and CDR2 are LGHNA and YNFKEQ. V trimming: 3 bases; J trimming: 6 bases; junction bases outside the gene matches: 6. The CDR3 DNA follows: TGTGCCAGCAGCCAGCTCGGGACAGGGAGTCAGCCCCAGCATTTT. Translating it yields CASSQLGTGSQPQHF.

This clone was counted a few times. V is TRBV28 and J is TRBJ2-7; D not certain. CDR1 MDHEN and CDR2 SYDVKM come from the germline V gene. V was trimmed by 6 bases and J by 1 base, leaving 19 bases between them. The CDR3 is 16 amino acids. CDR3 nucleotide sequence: TGTGCCAGCAGCTCCCGAGAAACGACACAGTCCTACGAGCAGTACGTC. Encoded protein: CASSSRETTQSYEQYV.

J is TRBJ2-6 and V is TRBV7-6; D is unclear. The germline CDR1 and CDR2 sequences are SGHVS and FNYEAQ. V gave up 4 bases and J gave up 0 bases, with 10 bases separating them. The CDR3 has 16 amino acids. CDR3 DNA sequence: TGTGCCAGCAGCTCCGGTCCATCCTCTGGGGCCAACGTCCTGACTTTC. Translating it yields CASSSGPSSGANVLTF.

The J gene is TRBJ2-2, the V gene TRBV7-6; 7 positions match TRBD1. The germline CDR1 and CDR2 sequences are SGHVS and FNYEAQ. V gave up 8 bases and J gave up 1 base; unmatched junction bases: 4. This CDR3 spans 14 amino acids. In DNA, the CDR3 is TGTGCCAGCTTGGGACAGTTGAACACCGGGGAGCTGTTTTTT. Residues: CASLGQLNTGELFF.

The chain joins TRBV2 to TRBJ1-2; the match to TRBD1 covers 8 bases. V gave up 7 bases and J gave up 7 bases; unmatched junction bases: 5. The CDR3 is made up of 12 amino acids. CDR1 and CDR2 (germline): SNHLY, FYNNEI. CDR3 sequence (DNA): TGTGCCAGCATGGCCGGACAGGGTGGCTACACCTTC. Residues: CASMAGQGGYTF.

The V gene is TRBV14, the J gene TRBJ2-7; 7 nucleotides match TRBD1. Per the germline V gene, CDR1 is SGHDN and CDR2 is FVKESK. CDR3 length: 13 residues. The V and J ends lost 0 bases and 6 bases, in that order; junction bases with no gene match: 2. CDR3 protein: CASSQDYRGEQYV. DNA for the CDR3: TGTGCCAGCAGCCAAGACTACAGGGGCGAGCAGTACGTC.

CDR3 DNA sequence: TGCGCCAGCTCGGGGGGCGGTAATGAGCAGTTCTTC. Translating gives CASSGGGNEQFF. The rearrangement uses TRBV10-1 and TRBJ2-1; the D gene is possibly TRBD2 (7 bases). The CDR3 loop spans 12 amino acids. V was trimmed by 8 bases and J by 7 bases, leaving 12 bases between them. The germline V gene encodes CDR1 WNHNN and CDR2 SYGVQD (reference sequence).

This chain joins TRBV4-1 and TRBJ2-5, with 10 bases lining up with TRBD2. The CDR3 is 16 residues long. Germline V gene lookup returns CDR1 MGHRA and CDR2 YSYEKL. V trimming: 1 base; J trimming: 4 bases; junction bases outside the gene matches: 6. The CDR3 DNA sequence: TGCGCCAGCAGCCAAGGCAGCGGGGGGGCCTTAGAGACCCAGTACTTC. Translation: CASSQGSGGALETQYF.

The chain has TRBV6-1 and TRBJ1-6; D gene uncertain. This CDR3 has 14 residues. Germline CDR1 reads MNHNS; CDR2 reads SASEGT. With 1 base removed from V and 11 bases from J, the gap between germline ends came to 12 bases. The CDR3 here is CASSEGPRIPPLHF. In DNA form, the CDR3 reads TGTGCCAGCAGTGAAGGCCCTAGGATTCCACCCCTCCACTTT.

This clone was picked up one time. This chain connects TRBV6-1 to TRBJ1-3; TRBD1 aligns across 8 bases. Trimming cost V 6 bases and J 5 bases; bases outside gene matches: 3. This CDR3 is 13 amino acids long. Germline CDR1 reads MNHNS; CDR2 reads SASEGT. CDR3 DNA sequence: TGTGCCAGCAGGGACAGGGTGAGAAACACCATATATTTT. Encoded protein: CASRDRVRNTIYF.

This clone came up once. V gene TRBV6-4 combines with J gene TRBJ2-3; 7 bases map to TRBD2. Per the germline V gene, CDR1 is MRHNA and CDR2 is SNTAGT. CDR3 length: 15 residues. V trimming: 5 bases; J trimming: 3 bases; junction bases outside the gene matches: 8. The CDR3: CASSPSGGETDTQYF. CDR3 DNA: TGTGCCAGCAGTCCTAGCGGAGGGGAAACAGATACGCAGTATTTT.

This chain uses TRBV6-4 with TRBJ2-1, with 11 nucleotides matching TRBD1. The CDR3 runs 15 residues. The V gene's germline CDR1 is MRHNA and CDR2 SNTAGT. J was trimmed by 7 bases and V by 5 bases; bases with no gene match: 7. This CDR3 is CASSIGTGGDNEQFF. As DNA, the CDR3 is TGTGCCAGCAGTATAGGGACAGGGGGGGATAATGAGCAGTTCTTC.

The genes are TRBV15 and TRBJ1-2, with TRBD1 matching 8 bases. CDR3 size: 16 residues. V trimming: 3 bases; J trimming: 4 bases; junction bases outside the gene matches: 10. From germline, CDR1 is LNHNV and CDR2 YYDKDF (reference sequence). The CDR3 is CATSSIPGQAPYGYTF. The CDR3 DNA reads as TGTGCCACCAGCAGTATTCCGGGACAGGCTCCCTATGGCTACACCTTC.

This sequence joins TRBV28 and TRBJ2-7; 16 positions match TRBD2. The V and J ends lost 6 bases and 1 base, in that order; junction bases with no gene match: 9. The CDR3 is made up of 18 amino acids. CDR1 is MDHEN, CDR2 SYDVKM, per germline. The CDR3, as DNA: TGTGCCAGCAGACCCGGGACTAGCGGGGGGGCTGGGTCCTACGAGCAGTACGTC. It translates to CASRPGTSGGAGSYEQYV.